This T cell receptor (beta chain) was profiled in a study of blood T cell repertoires in COVID-19. Study background: Both acute and convalescent COVID-19 samples were obtained from the United States, Italy and Spain. T cells, B-cell-depleted T cells, or PBMCs supplied cDNA or gDNA.

Per the original data handling: Estimates of nucleated cell counts were drawn from the amplification of reference gene primers. Repertoires were generated with immunoSEQ multiplex PCR, while TCRdb's copy carries only in-frame clones and drops some. The V and J calls and clone size come from that table; D and trimming were worked out from the DNA. The sample includes about 310,000 clones, 90% of them seen just once. Participants spanned ages about 18 to 90 years and resided in 20 to 25 US areas. V was clipped by 5 bases and J by 4 bases, with 11 bases between them. The CDR3 consists of 13 residues. Germline lookup yields CDR1 SGHTA and CDR2 FQGTGA.

This chain uses TRBV7-3 with TRBJ1-2, with D maybe TRBD1 (5 bases). The specimen sequenced was PBMCs or T cells enriched from blood (not recorded which). The clonotype originates from a woman aged 18-30 years with acute COVID-19. CDR3 sequence reads: CASSPVGGYGYTF. The CDR3 region has the DNA TGTGCCAGCAGCCCAGTGGGGGGCTATGGCTACACCTTC.